The 9 T cell receptor beta chains given below trace back to one sample, sequenced in a study of beta chain features in type 1 diabetes. Whole-study results and caveats: Within each of all four CD4+ subsets, Type 1 diabetes patients had TCRB CDR3s that were moderately but significantly shorter.

Sequencing targeted expressed TCRB transcripts, as all isolated RNA had been reverse transcribed. Repertoires were generated with immunoSEQ multiplex PCR, while TCRdb's copy carries only in-frame clones and drops some. Of about 650,000 clones in the sample, around 11% were seen once. These receptors have no known antigen. What was sequenced was naive CD4+ T cells from blood. These receptors were collected from a man aged 25 to 40 with type 1 diabetes.

The chain recombines TRBV11-2 with TRBJ2-5; tentatively, D is TRBD2 (5 bases). V was trimmed by 7 bases and J by 2 bases, leaving 23 bases between them. From germline, CDR1 is SGHAT and CDR2 FQNNGV. The CDR3 extends over 17 amino acids. This CDR3 reads CASTILQPGKRQETQYF. In nucleotides, the CDR3 is TGTGCCAGCACCATCCTGCAACCGGGAAAAAGGCAAGAGACCCAGTACTTC.

The chain joins TRBV4-3 to TRBJ2-7, with 7 bases fitting TRBD2. Germline V gene lookup returns CDR1 LGHNA and CDR2 YSLEER. The CDR3 totals 16 residues. V lost 0 bases to trimming and J lost 3 bases; unmatched junction nucleotides: 8. The CDR3 DNA sequence: TGCGCCAGCAGCCAAGAGGCGGGGAGGGCTGACTACGAGCAGTACTTC. Translating gives CASSQEAGRADYEQYF.

This clone is a singleton in its sample. The J gene is TRBJ2-3, the V gene TRBV25-1, with 7 nucleotides matching TRBD1. Trimming took 8 bases from V and 0 from J; bases not matched to a gene: 11. CDR3 size: 16 residues. The germline CDR1 and CDR2 sequences are MGHDK and SYGVNS. CDR3 loop: CASLTGKGSSTDTQYF. CDR3 bases: TGTGCCAGCCTGACAGGGAAGGGCTCTAGCACAGATACGCAGTATTTT.

The chain uses TRBV2 and TRBJ1-6, with D unclear. CDR1 and CDR2 from the germline V gene are SNHLY and FYNNEI. The length of the CDR3 is 14 residues. V was pared by 5 bases and J by 6 bases, with 11 bases between. In DNA, the CDR3 is TGTGCCAGCAGTAGGGAAGAAGCTAATTCACCCCTCCACTTT. Protein: CASSREEANSPLHF.

This clone was picked up a small number of times. J is TRBJ1-1 and V is TRBV25-1; no clear D. Germline CDR1 is MGHDK and CDR2 is SYGVNS. Trimming removed 7 bases from V and 0 bases from J, with 12 bases in between. CDR3 length equals 14 residues. Here the CDR3 reads CASTAEWLNTEAFF. For the CDR3, the DNA is TGTGCCAGCACCGCGGAGTGGTTGAACACTGAAGCTTTCTTT. The full variable domain, in which reference TRBV25-1 and TRBJ1-1 provide the parts outside the CDR3, is EADIYQTPRYLVIGTGKKITLECSQTMGHDKMYWYQQDPGMELHLIHYSYGVNSTEKGDLSSESTVSRIRTEHFPLTLESARPSHTSQYLCASTAEWLNTEAFFGQGTRLTVV.

This clone was detected only a few times. The V and J genes are TRBV4-3 and TRBJ1-2; the D is unclear. Germline V lookup: CDR1 LGHNA, CDR2 YSLEER. The V gene lost 4 bases and the J gene lost 5 bases, with 14 bases spanning the gap. The CDR3 loop spans 14 amino acids. The CDR3 sequence: CASSLGGSGYGYTF. In DNA form, the CDR3 reads TGCGCCAGCAGCCTAGGAGGGTCCGGGTATGGCTACACCTTC.

The chain is built from TRBV18 and TRBJ2-7, with D unclear. Germline V gene lookup returns CDR1 KGHSH and CDR2 LQKENI. The length of the CDR3 is 12 residues. The germline V and J ends were trimmed by 1 base and 5 bases, with 6 bases remaining between them. The CDR3, as DNA: TGTGCCAGCTCACCACGTCAGGACGAGCAGTACTTC. The encoded protein is CASSPRQDEQYF.

The CDR3 region is CASRSTGETYEQYF. The CDR3 region has the DNA TGTGCCAGTAGGTCGACAGGGGAGACCTACGAGCAGTACTTC. The chain employs TRBV19 and TRBJ2-7, with 8 bases lining up with TRBD1. The germline V gene encodes CDR1 LNHDA and CDR2 SQIVND (reference sequence). Trimming took 6 bases from V and 2 from J; bases not matched to a gene: 6. This CDR3 comprises 14 residues. The whole variable domain, filled in from reference TRBV19 and TRBJ2-7, reads DGGITQSPKYLFRKEGQNVTLSCEQNLNHDAMYWYRQDPGQGLRLIYYSQIVNDFQKGDIAEGYSVSREKKESFPLTVTSAQKNPTAFYLCASRSTGETYEQYFGPGTRLTVT.

This clone appeared a few times. This chain joins TRBV9 and TRBJ2-1; TRBD1 might be the D (6 bases). V lost 5 bases and J 1 base, leaving 10 bases between the germline ends. CDR1 and CDR2 (germline): SGDLS, YYNGEE. This CDR3 region has 14 residues. CDR3 residues: CASSPRGSYNEQFF. The CDR3 nucleotides are TGTGCCAGCAGTCCCAGGGGATCCTACAATGAGCAGTTCTTC. Using reference TRBV9 and TRBJ2-1 for the parts outside the CDR3, the full variable domain is DSGVTQTPKHLITATGQRVTLRCSPRSGDLSVYWYQQSLDQGLQFLIQYYNGEERAKGNILERFSAQQFPDLHSELNLSSLELGDSALYFCASSPRGSYNEQFFGPGTRLTVL.